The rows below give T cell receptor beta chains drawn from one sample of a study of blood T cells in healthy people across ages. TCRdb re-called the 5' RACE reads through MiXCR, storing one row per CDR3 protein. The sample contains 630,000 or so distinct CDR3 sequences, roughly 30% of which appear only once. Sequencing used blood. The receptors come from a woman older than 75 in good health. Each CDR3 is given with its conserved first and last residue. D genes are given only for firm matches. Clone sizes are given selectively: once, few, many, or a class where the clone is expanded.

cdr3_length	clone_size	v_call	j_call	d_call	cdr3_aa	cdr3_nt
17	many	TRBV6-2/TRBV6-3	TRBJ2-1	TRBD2	CASSYLAGGPRSNEQFF	TGTGCCAGCAGTTACTTAGCGGGGGGGCCGAGGTCCAATGAGCAGTTCTTC
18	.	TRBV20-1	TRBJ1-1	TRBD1	CSASPGDRVVVGYTEAFF	TGCAGTGCCTCCCCGGGGGACAGGGTAGTAGTAGGGTACACTGAAGCTTTCTTT
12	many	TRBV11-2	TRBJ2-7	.	CASSLGGTEQYF	TGTGCCAGCAGCTTAGGAGGTACCGAGCAGTACTTC
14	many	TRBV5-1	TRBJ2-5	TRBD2	CASGVAGGSETQYF	TGCGCCAGCGGAGTAGCGGGGGGCTCGGAGACCCAGTACTTC
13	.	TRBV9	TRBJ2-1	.	CAGSLSGGNEQFF	TGTGCCGGCAGCCTTTCGGGCGGCAATGAGCAGTTCTTC
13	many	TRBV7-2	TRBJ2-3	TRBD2	CASRGGSVYTQYF	TGTGCCAGCAGGGGGGGGAGCGTCTATACGCAGTATTTT
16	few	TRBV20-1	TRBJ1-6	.	CSAKEEGSSYNSPLHF	TGCAGTGCGAAAGAGGAGGGTAGCTCCTATAATTCACCCCTCCACTTT
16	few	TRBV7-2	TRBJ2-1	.	CASSLYSGNTYNEQFF	TGTGCCAGCAGCTTATATTCAGGGAACACCTACAATGAGCAGTTCTTC
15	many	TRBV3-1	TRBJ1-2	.	CASSQGVNTWGGYTF	TGTGCCAGCAGCCAAGGGGTTAATACTTGGGGCGGCTACACCTTC
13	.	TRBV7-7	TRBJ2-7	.	CASSLVAWDEQYF	TGTGCTAGCAGCTTAGTGGCCTGGGACGAGCAGTACTTC
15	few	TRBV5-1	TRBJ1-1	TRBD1	CASSPERGLVTEAFF	TGCGCCAGCAGCCCCGAGAGGGGGCTGGTCACTGAAGCTTTCTTT
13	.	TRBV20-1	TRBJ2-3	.	CSAPGDRTDTQYF	TGCAGTGCGCCCGGGGACCGCACAGATACGCAGTATTTT
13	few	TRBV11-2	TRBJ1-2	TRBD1	CASSVTGEDGYTF	TGTGCCAGCAGCGTGACAGGGGAGGATGGCTACACCTTC
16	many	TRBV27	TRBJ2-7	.	CASSLSVRRVVYEQYF	TGTGCCAGCAGTTTATCGGTCAGGCGGGTTGTCTACGAGCAGTACTTC
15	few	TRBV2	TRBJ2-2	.	CASSEARANTGELFF	TGTGCCAGCAGTGAAGCACGGGCGAACACCGGGGAGCTGTTTTTT
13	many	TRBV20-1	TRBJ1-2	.	CSAISTGTIGYTF	TGCAGTGCCATATCAACCGGGACAATCGGCTACACCTTC
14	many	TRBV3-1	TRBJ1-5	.	CASSQGRGNQPQHF	TGTGCCAGCAGCCAGGGTAGGGGCAATCAGCCCCAGCATTTT
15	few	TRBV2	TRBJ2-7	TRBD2	CASRYGTSDSYEQYF	TGTGCCAGCAGGTACGGGACTAGCGACTCCTACGAGCAGTACTTC
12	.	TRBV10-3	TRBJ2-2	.	CAIKTETGELFF	TGTGCCATCAAAACAGAAACCGGGGAGCTGTTTTTT
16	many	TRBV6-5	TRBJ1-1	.	CASSYPPGRFNTEAFF	TGTGCCAGCAGTTACCCACCGGGACGTTTTAACACTGAAGCTTTCTTT
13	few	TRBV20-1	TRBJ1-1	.	CSASLLRVAEAFF	TGCAGTGCTAGTTTGCTCCGGGTGGCTGAAGCTTTCTTT
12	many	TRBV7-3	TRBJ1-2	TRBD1	CASSLRDSGYTF	TGTGCCAGCAGCTTAAGGGACAGTGGCTACACCTTC
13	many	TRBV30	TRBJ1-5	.	CAWGSNSNQPQHF	TGTGCCTGGGGCAGCAATAGCAATCAGCCCCAGCATTTT
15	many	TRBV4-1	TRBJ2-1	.	CASSQEQGLSHEQFF	TGCGCCAGCAGCCAAGAGCAAGGACTCTCCCATGAGCAGTTCTTC
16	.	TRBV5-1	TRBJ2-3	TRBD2	CASSLVTGGVSDTQYF	TGCGCCAGCAGCTTGGTCACGGGGGGGGTATCAGATACGCAGTATTTT
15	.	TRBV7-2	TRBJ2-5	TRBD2	CPSSGRGGAGNEQYF	TGTCCCAGCAGTGGTCGCGGGGGGGCGGGGAATGAGCAGTACTTC
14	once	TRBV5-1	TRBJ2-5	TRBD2	CASSNGLDQETQYF	TGCGCCAGCAGCAACGGACTAGATCAAGAGACCCAGTACTTC
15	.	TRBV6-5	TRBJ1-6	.	CASRMGGWMNSPLHF	TGTGCCAGCCGGATGGGGGGGTGGATGAATTCACCCCTCCACTTT
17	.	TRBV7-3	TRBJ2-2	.	CASSLNPGMGNTGELFF	TGTGCCAGCAGCTTAAATCCAGGGATGGGGAACACCGGGGAGCTGTTTTTT
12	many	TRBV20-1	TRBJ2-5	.	CSALRSQETQYF	TGCAGTGCTTTGCGGTCCCAAGAGACCCAGTACTTC
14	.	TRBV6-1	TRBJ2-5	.	CASSLDWGIETQYF	TGTGCCAGCAGCCTGGACTGGGGAATAGAGACCCAGTACTTC
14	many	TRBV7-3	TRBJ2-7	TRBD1	CASSLRDSSYEQYF	TGTGCCAGCAGCTTAAGGGACAGCTCCTACGAGCAGTACTTC
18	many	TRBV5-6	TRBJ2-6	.	CASSLAGHRASGANVLTF	TGTGCCAGCAGCCTGGCGGGACATCGGGCCTCTGGGGCCAACGTCCTGACTTTC
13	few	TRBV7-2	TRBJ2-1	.	CASSLSQLGEQFF	TGTGCCAGCAGCTTATCTCAACTAGGGGAGCAGTTCTTC
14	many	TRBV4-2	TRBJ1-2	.	CASSQGGYFDGYTF	TGTGCCAGCAGCCAAGGGGGCTATTTCGATGGCTACACCTTC
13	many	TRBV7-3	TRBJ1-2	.	CASSLGYSYGYTF	TGTGCCAGCAGCTTAGGGTACTCCTATGGCTACACCTTC
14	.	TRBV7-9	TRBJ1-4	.	CASSRGTLNEKLFF	TGTGCCAGCAGCCGAGGGACACTAAATGAAAAACTGTTTTTT
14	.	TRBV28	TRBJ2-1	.	CASTSPFTGFEQFF	TGTGCCAGCACCAGCCCTTTCACAGGGTTTGAGCAGTTCTTC
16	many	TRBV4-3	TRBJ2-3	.	CASSQVSAKDTDTQYF	TGCGCCAGCAGCCAAGTCAGCGCTAAGGACACAGATACGCAGTATTTT
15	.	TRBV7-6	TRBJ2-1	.	CASSLGSTGRNEQFF	TGTGCCAGCAGCTTGGGGTCGACTGGACGCAATGAGCAGTTCTTC
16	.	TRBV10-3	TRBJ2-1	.	CTISESVGGLGNEQFF	TGTACCATCAGCGAGTCCGTCGGGGGATTAGGGAATGAGCAGTTCTTC
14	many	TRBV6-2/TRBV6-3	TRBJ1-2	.	CASSYTARSYGYTF	TGTGCCAGCAGTTATACGGCCAGGAGCTATGGCTACACCTTC
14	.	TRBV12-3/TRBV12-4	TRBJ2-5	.	CASSSDLTQETQYF	TGTGCCAGCAGTTCAGACTTAACCCAAGAGACCCAGTACTTC
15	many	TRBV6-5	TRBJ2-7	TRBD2	CASSFGLAASYEQYF	TGTGCCAGCAGTTTCGGACTAGCGGCGTCCTACGAGCAGTACTTC